This TCR beta chain stems from a study of blood T cell repertoires in COVID-19. This clone was found a few times. This table comes from immunoSEQ multiplex PCR, and its TCRdb copy is limited to in-frame clones, with some not included. The sample carries 200,000 or so clones, just under 85% recorded once. The CDR3 is 17 residues long. Germline V gene data show CDR1 as KGHDR and CDR2 as SFDVKD. V gave up 7 bases and J gave up 2 bases, with 22 bases separating them. The rearrangement links TRBV24-1 to TRBJ1-2, with a weak D call TRBD1 (6 bases). The source of this sequence is a woman aged 40 to 50 with acute COVID-19. Sequenced material: PBMCs or T cells enriched from blood (not recorded which). The CDR3 region has the DNA TGTGCCACCAGCGAGGGGGGGGCGGGCCGCGCCAACTATGGCTACACCTTC. Protein sequence: CATSEGGAGRANYGYTF.